This T cell receptor (beta chain) originates from a study of identical twins. Study outcomes and limitations: Zero-insertion analyses could be partly confounded by invariant MAIT and iNKT cells. Twins showed weaker excess sharing in their beta out-of-frame sequences. The analysis was cross-sectional rather than longitudinal within donors. In cord blood, abundant beta clonotypes had fewer insertions; memory showed no trend.

TCRdb processed the 5' RACE reads anew with MiXCR; each CDR3 protein has one entry. The sample has more than 1.5 million distinct CDR3 sequences; about 31% are singletons. As concerns this clonotype: The antigen is not known. The conserved phenylalanine or tryptophan is not found at the CDR3 terminus, so this likely reflects a read error.

The sequenced material came from cord blood. This TCR derives from a newborn girl in good health.

The CDR3 sequence is CSASLSSGPYEQYL. The CDR3 nucleotides are TGCAGTGCTAGCCTGTCTAGCGGGCCCTACGAGCAGTACTTA. The rearrangement links TRBV20-1 to TRBJ2-7; TRBD2 matches at 8 bases. The CDR3 covers 14 residues. Germline V gives CDR1 DFQATT, CDR2 SNEGSKA (reference sequence). Unmatched junction bases numbered 6, after V lost 3 bases and J lost 2 bases.